This entry concerns a single TCR beta chain. The antigen remains unidentified. The data belong to a study of T-cell memory formation after mild COVID-19. Overall study results and limits: Several responding clones turned up in pre-infection memory, indicating that cross-reactive memory may have taken part. Among contracting clones, CD4+ were mainly CM/EM and CD8+ enriched in EMRA.

The germline gives CDR1 MNHEY, CDR2 SVGAGI. The ends were cut back, 6 bases at V and 2 bases at J, with 14 bases in the middle. This CDR3 region has 14 residues. TCRdb ran MiXCR on the 5' RACE reads and lists one entry per CDR3 protein. The repertoire holds under 300,000 distinct CDR3 sequences, with over 9% as singletons. Sequenced material: PBMCs or a T cell subset sorted from them (not recorded which). The chain combines TRBV6-5 with TRBJ2-7; TRBD1 is a possible D gene (6 bases). The receptor's source is a man in his late teens or twenties who had mild COVID-19 (a few samples of this study predate the infection). Cell type and time point are not known. Written as DNA, the CDR3 is TGTGCCAGCAGGTACCGGGACATCACCTACGAGCAGTACTTC. Translating gives CASRYRDITYEQYF.